The clone carrying this T cell receptor beta chain has only one observation. Its antigen is unidentified. Here immunoSEQ multiplex PCR was the method, and the copy in TCRdb shows in-frame clones only, minus some. The sample contains 95,000 to 100,000 clones, 90% of which appear only once. The data stem from a study of T cell responses to AZD1222 COVID-19 vaccine. Findings and caveats of the study: Baseline testing showed seropositivity in only six AZD1222 recipients. Donors, mostly white British, included more females; clonal diversity was possibly underestimated. Repertoires were obtained solely post-peak T cell response.

V was pared by 2 bases and J by 2 bases, with 4 bases between. Germline CDR1 MNHEY, CDR2 SVGAGI. This CDR3 has 13 residues. The chain uses TRBV6-5 and TRBJ1-5; D is uncertain. The input for sequencing was peripheral blood, taken on day 0 of AZD1222 vaccination. The sequence came from an adult in good health. CDR3 loop: CASSYRGNQPQHF. The CDR3 DNA is TGTGCCAGCAGTTACCGGGGCAATCAGCCCCAGCATTTT.